The 20 T cell receptor beta chains in this list originate from one sample, sequenced in a study of blood T cell repertoires in COVID-19. The repertoire was sequenced with immunoSEQ multiplex PCR; TCRdb's copy has only in-frame clones and lacks some. This table has 150,000 to 200,000 clones, just under 80% appearing once. The sample consisted of peripheral blood. The receptors were gathered from a man between 70 and 80 years old with active or convalescent COVID-19.

The chain couples TRBV27 to TRBJ2-6, with D possibly matching TRBD1 (5 bases). Trimming removed 7 bases at V and 0 bases at J, with 10 bases between. In germline, CDR1 is MNHEY, CDR2 SMNVEV (reference sequence). CDR3 length: 15 residues. CDR3 residues: CASKGPSSGANVLTF. The CDR3 DNA reads TGTGCCAGCAAGGGGCCCAGCTCTGGGGCCAACGTCCTGACTTTC. Together with reference TRBV27 and TRBJ2-6, the CDR3 gives the full variable domain: EAQVTQNPRYLITVTGKKLTVTCSQNMNHEYMSWYRQDPGLGLRQIYYSMNVEVTDKGDVPEGYKVSRKEKRNFPLILESPSPNQTSLYFCASKGPSSGANVLTFGAGSRLTVL.

The DNA of the CDR3 is TGTGCCTGGAGTCCCCTCGGGACAGGGTATAATTCACCCCTCCACTTT. Amino acid sequence: CAWSPLGTGYNSPLHF. V gene TRBV30 combines with J gene TRBJ1-6, with 9 bases fitting TRBD1. V lost 2 bases and J lost 4; bases outside the gene matches: 6. The CDR3 loop spans 16 amino acids. Germline CDR1 and CDR2: GTSNPN and SVGIG (reference sequence).

The chain is built from TRBV11-2 and TRBJ1-6; the match to TRBD1 covers 8 bases. V lost 0 bases, J lost 8 bases, and 6 bases stayed unmatched. This CDR3 is built from 16 residues. Germline V CDR1 and CDR2: SGHAT, FQNNGV. CDR3 coding DNA: TGTGCCAGCAGCTTAGATAGGACAGGGTTTGATTCACCCCTCCACTTT. Amino acids: CASSLDRTGFDSPLHF.

As for this clone: In this CDR3 the conserved last residue, phenylalanine or tryptophan, is missing, so a read error is likely. It is unclear where the CDR3 begins or ends on the DNA, so no DNA is shown, and the CDR3 is as TCRdb lists it. CDR3 protein: CASSQDDTT. The chain has TRBV3-1 (or the pseudogene TRBV3-2) and TRBJ1-2; the table's D call, TRBD1, has no DNA check behind it. CDR1 is LGHDT, CDR2 YNNKEL, per germline (reference sequence). Ends included, the CDR3 has 9 residues.

This chain connects TRBV4-1 to TRBJ1-2; D unclear. In germline, CDR1 is MGHRA, CDR2 YSYEKL. The CDR3 consists of 16 residues. With 2 bases removed from V and 0 bases from J, the gap between germline ends came to 13 bases. CDR3 nucleotides: TGCGCCAGCAGCCAATTTCATACAGAGCCTAACTATGGCTACACCTTC. Amino acids: CASSQFHTEPNYGYTF.

The chain joins TRBV19 to TRBJ1-1, with D possibly matching TRBD1 (5 bases). The CDR3 sequence is 13 residues long. Trimming took off 8 bases at V and 3 bases at J, with 13 bases between the two ends. In germline, CDR1 is LNHDA, CDR2 SQIVND (reference sequence). The CDR3 sequence: CASSIRGDTEAFF. CDR3 in DNA: TGTGCCAGTTCAATAAGGGGTGACACTGAAGCTTTCTTT.

The sample holds a few counts of this clone. The rearrangement joins TRBV10-3 to TRBJ1-6; tentatively, D is TRBD1 (5 bases). Trimming stripped 9 bases from V and 9 bases from J, with 15 bases between. This CDR3 is built from 13 residues. Germline V gene lookup returns CDR1 ENHRY and CDR2 SYGVKD. The CDR3 DNA sequence: TGTGCCATTGCGGGGCCCGGAGGTTCACCCCTCCACTTT. Protein product: CAIAGPGGSPLHF.

The chain carries TRBV5-6 and TRBJ2-3; 9 positions agree with TRBD1. V lost 3 bases, J lost 5 bases, and 13 bases stayed unmatched. The CDR3 length is 17 residues. Germline V CDR1 and CDR2: SGHDT, YYEEEE. The CDR3 DNA sequence: TGTGCCAGCAGCTCTGTGGGGGGAACAGGGGGCGGAGATACGCAGTATTTT. This codes for CASSSVGGTGGGDTQYF.

The chain combines TRBV19 with TRBJ1-1, with D possibly being TRBD1 (5 bases). Germline V gene lookup returns CDR1 LNHDA and CDR2 SQIVND (reference sequence). Trimming took 3 bases from V and 1 from J, leaving 12 bases between them. This CDR3 has 15 residues. CDR3 loop: CASSISRGKNTEAFF. For the CDR3, the DNA is TGTGCCAGTAGTATTTCAAGGGGAAAGAACACTGAAGCTTTCTTT.

The rearrangement uses TRBV12-3 or TRBV12-4 and TRBJ2-7; the D gene is possibly TRBD1 (6 bases). The V gene lost 3 bases and the J gene lost 1 base, with 7 bases spanning the gap. The CDR3 has 13 amino acids. The DNA for the CDR3 is TGTGCCAGCAGTTTGACAGGATCCTACGAGCAGTACTTC. Amino acids: CASSLTGSYEQYF.

In its sample, this clone was seen once. The V call is TRBV5-4, the J call TRBJ1-2; 7 bases are shared with TRBD1. Germline V gene sequence: CDR1 SGHNT, CDR2 YYREEE (reference sequence). This CDR3 is 15 amino acids long. V shed 4 bases, J shed 1 base, and the junction held 7 bases outside the gene matches. CDR3 nucleotides: TGTGCCAGCAGCCCGCCGGGACAGCTTAACTATGGCTACACCTTC. Amino acids: CASSPPGQLNYGYTF.

The chain is built from TRBV5-4 and TRBJ2-1; TRBD1 might be the D (6 bases). The germline V gene encodes CDR1 SGHNT and CDR2 YYREEE (reference sequence). The CDR3 has 15 residues. V lost 4 bases, J lost 10 bases, and 21 bases lay in between. CDR3 nucleotides: TGTGCCAGCAGCCGCGAGGGAGCTACAGGGCGAGAGCAGTTCTTC. Residues: CASSREGATGREQFF.

The J gene is TRBJ2-2, the V gene TRBV5-1, with a tentative D call TRBD1 (6 bases). Germline loops: CDR1 SGHRS, CDR2 YFSETQ. The CDR3 contains 14 residues. V was trimmed by 0 bases and J by 6 bases, leaving 9 bases between them. The CDR3 nucleotides read TGCGCCAGCAGCTTGGACAGGGCCCCCGGGGAGCTGTTTTTT. Its translation is CASSLDRAPGELFF.

This clone was observed once. The rearrangement links TRBV6-6 to TRBJ2-1; 7 bases agree with TRBD1. Germline trimming cut 0 bases from V and 7 bases from J; bases unmatched to any gene: 3. This CDR3 has 14 amino acids. Per germline, CDR1 MNHNY and CDR2 SVGAGI (reference sequence). This chain's CDR3 is CASSYSGRGNEQFF. The DNA of the CDR3 is TGTGCCAGCAGTTACTCTGGCAGGGGGAATGAGCAGTTCTTC.

This chain joins TRBV11-2 and TRBJ2-7; D remains ambiguous. The CDR3 runs 11 residues. V lost 4 bases and J 5 bases, leaving 6 bases between the germline ends. Germline loops: CDR1 SGHAT, CDR2 FQNNGV. The CDR3 DNA is TGTGCCAGCAGCTATCTTGACGAGCAGTACTTC. Encoded protein: CASSYLDEQYF.

The chain recombines TRBV28 with TRBJ1-1; no definite D call. In germline, CDR1 is MDHEN, CDR2 SYDVKM. The CDR3 runs to 14 residues. V was shortened by 4 bases and J by 1 base, with 10 bases between the two germline ends. Written as DNA, the CDR3 is TGTGCCAGCAGTTCCAGCGGAAGGAACACTGAAGCTTTCTTT. Protein sequence: CASSSSGRNTEAFF. Drawing the rest from reference TRBV28 and TRBJ1-1, the complete variable domain is DVKVTQSSRYLVKRTGEKVFLECVQDMDHENMFWYRQDPGLGLRLIYFSYDVKMKEKGDIPEGYSVSREKKERFSLILESASTNQTSMYLCASSSSGRNTEAFFGQGTRLTVV.

This clone was found once. This chain joins TRBV5-1 and TRBJ1-1; the D is unclear. The CDR3 is 13 residues long. Trimming shortened V by 0 bases and J by 11 bases, and 14 bases separated the two germline ends. Germline V gene sequence: CDR1 SGHRS, CDR2 YFSETQ. CDR3 bases: TGCGCCAGCAGCTTGGCCGGCGGGTTTCAGGCTTTCTTT. Encoded protein: CASSLAGGFQAFF.

The chain carries TRBV19 and TRBJ1-2; 8 bases line up with TRBD1. The trim removed 3 bases at V and 5 bases at J, leaving 8 bases unmatched. The germline CDR1 and CDR2 sequences are LNHDA and SQIVND (reference sequence). The CDR3 sequence is 15 residues long. The CDR3 DNA is TGTGCCAGTAGTATCATTGGGACAGGCCCATATGGCTACACCTTC. This gives the protein CASSIIGTGPYGYTF. Filled out from reference TRBV19 and TRBJ1-2, the complete variable domain reads DGGITQSPKYLFRKEGQNVTLSCEQNLNHDAMYWYRQDPGQGLRLIYYSQIVNDFQKGDIAEGYSVSREKKESFPLTVTSAQKNPTAFYLCASSIIGTGPYGYTFGSGTRLTVV.

This rearrangement joins TRBV18 to TRBJ2-5, with D unclear. V lost 1 base, J lost 4 bases, and 10 bases lay in between. CDR1 is KGHSH, CDR2 LQKENI, per germline. The CDR3 length is 14 residues. The CDR3 spells CASSPLGSGETQYF. The CDR3 DNA sequence: TGTGCCAGCTCACCACTTGGGTCAGGAGAGACCCAGTACTTC.

This CDR3 is CASSLVSHGNQPQHF. The CDR3 nucleotides are TGTGCCAGCAGCTTAGTGAGCCACGGGAATCAGCCCCAGCATTTT. V gene TRBV7-8 combines with J gene TRBJ1-5, with D uncertain. Germline V lookup: CDR1 SGHVS, CDR2 FQNEAQ. V lost 1 base, J lost 4 bases, and 11 bases lay in between. The CDR3 sequence is 15 residues long.